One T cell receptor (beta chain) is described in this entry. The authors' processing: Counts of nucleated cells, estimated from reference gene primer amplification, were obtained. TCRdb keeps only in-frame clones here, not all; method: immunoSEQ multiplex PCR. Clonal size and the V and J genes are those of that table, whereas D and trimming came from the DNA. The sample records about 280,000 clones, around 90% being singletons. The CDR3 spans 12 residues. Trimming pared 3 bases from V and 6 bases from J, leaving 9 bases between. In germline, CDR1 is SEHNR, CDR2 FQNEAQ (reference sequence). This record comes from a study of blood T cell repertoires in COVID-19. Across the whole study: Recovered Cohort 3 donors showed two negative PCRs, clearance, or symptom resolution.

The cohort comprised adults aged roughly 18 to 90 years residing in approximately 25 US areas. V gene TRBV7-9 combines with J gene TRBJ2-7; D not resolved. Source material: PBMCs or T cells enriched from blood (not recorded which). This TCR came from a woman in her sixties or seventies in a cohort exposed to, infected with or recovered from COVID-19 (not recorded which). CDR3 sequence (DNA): TGTGCCAGCAGCTTCTCTAGGTCCGAGCAGTACTTC. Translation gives CASSFSRSEQYF.